The 31 T cell receptor beta chains below all came from one sample that was sequenced in a study of cytomegalovirus exposure and HLA in healthy donors. Amplification used 60 Vbeta primers and 13 Jbeta primers. The table came from immunoSEQ multiplex PCR; TCRdb's copy has only in-frame clones and leaves some out. The data contain 68,000 or so clones, roughly 77% of them singletons. Sequenced material: PBMCs. These receptors were obtained from a human donor in good health.

This chain joins TRBV5-4 and TRBJ2-7; D possibly corresponds to TRBD2 (5 bases). The germline gives CDR1 SGHNT, CDR2 YYREEE (reference sequence). There are 14 residues in the CDR3. V shed 6 bases and J shed 3 bases, with 16 bases lying between them. This CDR3 is CASICSSGCYEQYF. The DNA of the CDR3 is TGTGCCAGCATCTGTTCCAGCGGATGCTACGAGCAGTACTTC.

This chain links TRBV18 with TRBJ2-7; D remains ambiguous. The CDR3 is 13 residues long. V lost 1 base and J 3 bases, leaving 7 bases between the germline ends. The germline CDR1 and CDR2 sequences are KGHSH and LQKENI. CDR3 residues: CASSPLSNYEQYF. CDR3 nucleotides: TGTGCCAGCTCACCACTATCTAACTACGAGCAGTACTTC.

In this sample, this clone turned up once. The V call is TRBV27, the J call TRBJ2-5; the match to TRBD2 covers 9 bases. CDR3 length: 15 residues. Germline V gene sequence: CDR1 MNHEY, CDR2 SMNVEV (reference sequence). J lost 4 bases, V lost 6 bases, and 9 bases had no gene match. The CDR3: CASSSLSGGGETQYF. The CDR3 DNA reads TGTGCCAGCAGCTCCCTTAGCGGGGGAGGAGAGACCCAGTACTTC.

This rearrangement joins TRBV5-6 to TRBJ2-2; 10 nucleotides line up with TRBD1. This CDR3 is built from 15 residues. V was clipped by 4 bases and J by 7 bases; unmatched bases: 7. Per germline, CDR1 SGHDT and CDR2 YYEEEE. In nucleotides, the CDR3 is TGTGCCAGCAGCCCGAGACAGGGGGCGGGCGGGGAGCTGTTTTTT. Amino acids: CASSPRQGAGGELFF. Combining the CDR3 with reference TRBV5-6 and TRBJ2-2 gives the whole variable domain DAGVTQSPTHLIKTRGQQVTLRCSPKSGHDTVSWYQQALGQGPQFIFQYYEEEERQRGNFPDRFSGHQFPNYSSELNVNALLLGDSALYLCASSPRQGAGGELFFGEGSRLTVL.

The chain recombines TRBV18 with TRBJ2-5; 8 positions agree with TRBD1. The length of the CDR3 is 14 residues. V was clipped by 3 bases and J by 5 bases; unmatched bases: 5. In germline, CDR1 is KGHSH, CDR2 LQKENI. The CDR3 DNA sequence: TGTGCCAGCTCACCGGACACAGGGGGGGAGACCCAGTACTTC. The encoded protein is CASSPDTGGETQYF.

The V and J genes are TRBV6-1 and TRBJ1-2; D unresolved. Trimming stripped 0 bases from V and 5 bases from J, with 13 bases between. Per germline, CDR1 MNHNS and CDR2 SASEGT. The CDR3 runs to 15 residues. The CDR3 coding sequence is TGTGCCAGCAGTGAAGCGCTTGTCAGCGAATATGGCTACACCTTC. Translating it yields CASSEALVSEYGYTF.

The V call is TRBV11-2, the J call TRBJ2-3, with 7 bases aligning to TRBD1. This CDR3 spans 14 amino acids. Looked up from germline, CDR1 is SGHAT and CDR2 is FQNNGV. The trim removed 3 bases at V and 3 bases at J, leaving 3 bases unmatched. The CDR3 DNA follows: TGTGCCAGCAGCTTCGACAGGGTGACAGATACGCAGTATTTT. It codes for CASSFDRVTDTQYF.

The chain uses TRBV10-3 and TRBJ2-7; 14 bases match TRBD2. In germline, CDR1 is ENHRY, CDR2 SYGVKD. The CDR3 loop spans 14 amino acids. The trim removed 11 bases at V and 4 bases at J, leaving 7 bases unmatched. CDR3 sequence: CASRLAGGQYEQYF. For the CDR3, the DNA is TGTGCCTCCCGACTAGCGGGGGGGCAGTACGAGCAGTACTTC.

The chain combines TRBV6-5 with TRBJ2-3, with TRBD2 matching 10 bases. The CDR3 is 14 amino acids. J gave up 8 bases and V 6 bases, and 8 bases lay outside the gene matches. Germline V gives CDR1 MNHEY, CDR2 SVGAGI. The CDR3: CASSTSGTLSTQYF. CDR3 DNA sequence: TGTGCCAGCAGCACTAGCGGGACACTGAGTACGCAGTATTTT.

The chain uses TRBV9 and TRBJ1-3, with 9 positions matching TRBD1. Germline V gene data show CDR1 as SGDLS and CDR2 as YYNGEE. Trimming took 3 bases from V and 4 from J; bases not matched to a gene: 8. The CDR3 consists of 16 residues. In nucleotides, the CDR3 is TGTGCCAGCAGCGCAGGGACAGGGATAGGAGGAAACACCATATATTTT. This codes for CASSAGTGIGGNTIYF.

The rearrangement links TRBV11-2 to TRBJ1-2; D remains ambiguous. This CDR3 spans 13 amino acids. Germline V gene sequence: CDR1 SGHAT, CDR2 FQNNGV. V was shortened by 4 bases and J by 3 bases, with 9 bases between the two germline ends. CDR3 DNA: TGTGCCAGCAGCTCAGAACTCCACTATGGCTACACCTTC. It codes for CASSSELHYGYTF.

The CDR3 DNA reads as TGTGCCAGTAGTCCCCGACAGGGGCGTTTGCACTTT. This codes for CASSPRQGRLHF. This rearrangement joins TRBV19 to TRBJ1-6; 8 bases map to TRBD1. The germline CDR1 and CDR2 sequences are LNHDA and SQIVND (reference sequence). The CDR3 totals 12 residues. Trimming removed 5 bases from V and 19 bases from J; junction bases left unmatched: 10.

The chain couples TRBV30 to TRBJ2-7; 7 nucleotides agree with TRBD1. Germline CDR1 is GTSNPN and CDR2 is SVGIG (reference sequence). The CDR3 is 14 residues long. V shed 1 base and J 4 bases; nucleotides not matched to a gene: 7. The DNA for the CDR3 is TGTGCCTGGAGTGGGACAGGACATGGATACGAGCAGTACTTC. It codes for CAWSGTGHGYEQYF.

This clone was picked up a small number of times. This rearrangement joins TRBV9 to TRBJ1-6, with TRBD1 as a possible D gene (5 bases). V was clipped by 0 bases and J by 7 bases, with 8 bases between them. The CDR3 loop spans 14 amino acids. Germline CDR1 reads SGDLS; CDR2 reads YYNGEE. The CDR3 nucleotides read TGTGCCAGCAGCGTAGAGACAGCGAATTCACCCCTCCACTTT. Protein sequence: CASSVETANSPLHF. Filled out from reference TRBV9 and TRBJ1-6, the complete variable domain reads DSGVTQTPKHLITATGQRVTLRCSPRSGDLSVYWYQQSLDQGLQFLIQYYNGEERAKGNILERFSAQQFPDLHSELNLSSLELGDSALYFCASSVETANSPLHFGNGTRLTVT.

Written as DNA, the CDR3 is TGCGCCAGCAGCCAGGACAGGTATCAGCCCCAGCATTTT. It yields the protein CASSQDRYQPQHF. The chain uses TRBV4-3 and TRBJ1-5, with 7 bases aligning to TRBD1. Trimming took 3 bases from V and 5 from J; bases not matched to a gene: 1. The length of the CDR3 is 13 residues. The V gene's germline CDR1 is LGHNA and CDR2 YSLEER.

J is TRBJ1-6 and V is TRBV30; 10 bases are a match to TRBD1. The V and J ends lost 8 bases and 4 bases, in that order; junction bases with no gene match: 5. The germline CDR1 and CDR2 sequences are GTSNPN and SVGIG (reference sequence). The CDR3 has 14 amino acids. The CDR3 region is CAARDRGYNSPLHF. CDR3 in DNA: TGTGCCGCCCGGGACAGGGGTTATAATTCACCCCTCCACTTT.

The genes are TRBV10-3 and TRBJ2-4; D unclear. The germline V and J ends were trimmed by 4 bases and 2 bases, with 15 bases remaining between them. Germline values: CDR1 ENHRY, CDR2 SYGVKD. The CDR3 spans 16 residues. The CDR3 DNA reads as TGTGCCATCAGTGGCAATGAGAGCCCATCCAAAAACATTCAGTACTTC. It specifies CAISGNESPSKNIQYF.

The V and J genes are TRBV7-2 and TRBJ2-5; TRBD1 aligns across 8 bases. The CDR3 is made up of 15 amino acids. V shed 1 base and J 4 bases; nucleotides not matched to a gene: 5. From germline, CDR1 is SGHTA and CDR2 FQGNSA. In nucleotides, the CDR3 is TGTGCCAGCAGCTTAGGGACAGGGTTGCCAGAGACCCAGTACTTC. Translating gives CASSLGTGLPETQYF.

The rearrangement joins TRBV19 to TRBJ2-7; 7 bases are shared with TRBD1. Per germline, CDR1 LNHDA and CDR2 SQIVND (reference sequence). V was pared by 6 bases and J by 1 base, with 9 bases of the junction left unmatched. The CDR3 spans 15 residues. CDR3 in DNA: TGTGCCAGTAGCTCGACCGGGACAGCATCCTACGAGCAGTACTTC. Residues: CASSSTGTASYEQYF. Full variable domain (remainder filled in from reference TRBV19 and TRBJ2-7): DGGITQSPKYLFRKEGQNVTLSCEQNLNHDAMYWYRQDPGQGLRLIYYSQIVNDFQKGDIAEGYSVSREKKESFPLTVTSAQKNPTAFYLCASSSTGTASYEQYFGPGTRLTVT.

CDR3 loop: CASSLVANEQFF. The CDR3 DNA follows: TGTGCCAGCAGCTTAGTGGCAAATGAGCAGTTCTTC. The chain carries TRBV7-8 and TRBJ2-1, with no clear D. With 1 base removed from V and 7 bases from J, the gap between germline ends came to 5 bases. The germline gives CDR1 SGHVS, CDR2 FQNEAQ. This CDR3 has 12 amino acids. The full variable domain, completed using reference TRBV7-8 and TRBJ2-1, is GAGVSQSPRYKVAKRGQDVALRCDPISGHVSLFWYQQALGQGPEFLTYFQNEAQLDKSGLPSDRFFAERPEGSVSTLKIQRTQQEDSAVYLCASSLVANEQFFGPGTRLTVL.

This clone was seen once. The chain employs TRBV7-2 and TRBJ2-2, with 10 bases aligning to TRBD2. The germline CDR1 and CDR2 sequences are SGHTA and FQGNSA. J lost 3 bases, V lost 6 bases, and 1 base had no gene match. The CDR3 is 14 amino acids. The CDR3 region is CASRSGGDTGELFF. The DNA for the CDR3 is TGTGCCAGCAGGAGCGGGGGGGACACCGGGGAGCTGTTTTTT.

The chain carries TRBV7-8 and TRBJ2-1, with a weak D call TRBD1 (5 bases). The CDR3 extends over 17 amino acids. Trimming took off 5 bases at V and 0 bases at J, with 17 bases between the two ends. Germline V gene sequence: CDR1 SGHVS, CDR2 FQNEAQ. The CDR3 here is CASSPEMTVDSYNEQFF. The CDR3 coding sequence is TGTGCCAGCAGCCCGGAAATGACAGTCGACTCCTACAATGAGCAGTTCTTC.

The chain employs TRBV7-9 and TRBJ2-7; D remains ambiguous. Germline V CDR1 and CDR2: SEHNR, FQNEAQ (reference sequence). The V end was cut by 5 bases, the J end by 6 bases, with 11 bases between. The CDR3 extends over 12 amino acids. The CDR3 coding sequence is TGTGCCAGCAGCATACCTCTAAGCGAGCAGTACTTC. Amino acid sequence: CASSIPLSEQYF.

The chain employs TRBV5-4 and TRBJ2-7; possibly TRBD2 for D (7 bases). Germline CDR1 and CDR2: SGHNT and YYREEE (reference sequence). V lost 0 bases and J lost 5, with 12 bases in between. The CDR3 has 14 residues. DNA for the CDR3: TGTGCCAGCAGCTTGGGTCGGGGGGCGAACGAGCAGTACTTC. It specifies CASSLGRGANEQYF. Using reference TRBV5-4 and TRBJ2-7 for the parts outside the CDR3, the full variable domain is ETGVTQSPTHLIKTRGQQVTLRCSSQSGHNTVSWYQQALGQGPQFIFQYYREEENGRGNFPPRFSGLQFPNYSSELNVNALELDDSALYLCASSLGRGANEQYFGPGTRLTVT.

CDR3 nucleotide sequence: TGTGCCAGCAGCTACAGGGGGGCCTCCTACGAGCAGTACTTC. It codes for CASSYRGASYEQYF. This chain joins TRBV5-4 and TRBJ2-7, with 8 bases that match TRBD1. After removal of 3 bases from V and 0 bases from J, the junction contained 2 bases not matched to a gene. Germline assignment: CDR1 SGHNT and CDR2 YYREEE (reference sequence). The CDR3 runs 14 residues.

The chain employs TRBV6-1 and TRBJ1-5, with no clear D. Germline loops: CDR1 MNHNS, CDR2 SASEGT. Trimming removed 1 base at V and 0 bases at J, with 13 bases between. The CDR3 length is 17 residues. The DNA of the CDR3 is TGTGCCAGCAGTGAAGTAGAGACACCATATAGCAATCAGCCCCAGCATTTT. Translated: CASSEVETPYSNQPQHF.

Comments on this clone: A junction end diverges from the germline sequence, so it may reflect a read error. The chain carries TRBV7-9 and TRBJ1-1; TRBD1 matches at 7 bases. The germline gives CDR1 SEHNR, CDR2 FQNEAQ (reference sequence). The CDR3 is 14 residues long. The CDR3: CSSSPGTAEGEAFF. CDR3 DNA: TGTTCCAGCAGCCCAGGGACAGCTGAGGGTGAAGCTTTCTTT.

V gene TRBV19 combines with J gene TRBJ1-1, with TRBD1 matching over 9 bases. The germline V gene encodes CDR1 LNHDA and CDR2 SQIVND (reference sequence). The CDR3 sequence is 14 residues long. J was trimmed by 5 bases and V by 5 bases; bases with no gene match: 6. This CDR3 reads CASSAQGAHTEAFF. DNA of the CDR3: TGTGCCAGTAGTGCACAGGGGGCGCATACTGAAGCTTTCTTT.

The chain joins TRBV9 to TRBJ2-5; D is possibly TRBD1 (5 bases). The CDR3 loop spans 13 amino acids. Trimming left V 2 bases short and J 5 bases short, with 10 bases between. Germline CDR1 and CDR2: SGDLS and YYNGEE. The DNA of the CDR3 is TGTGCCAGCAGCGTTGGGGCGCTGGAGACCCAGTACTTC. Translating it yields CASSVGALETQYF.

This clone appeared a single time. This chain joins TRBV28 and TRBJ2-5; 11 bases match TRBD2. The length of the CDR3 is 16 residues. The germline gives CDR1 MDHEN, CDR2 SYDVKM. J gave up 5 bases and V 5 bases, and 10 bases lay outside the gene matches. DNA of the CDR3: TGTGCCAGCAGTCCTCAACTAGCGGGGGTGGGGGAGACCCAGTACTTC. Amino acids: CASSPQLAGVGETQYF.

This chain uses TRBV19 with TRBJ1-1; maybe TRBD1 (5 bases). This CDR3 has 15 residues. The ends were cut back, 4 bases at V and 6 bases at J, with 18 bases in the middle. Germline V lookup: CDR1 LNHDA, CDR2 SQIVND (reference sequence). The CDR3 loop is CASSTLLTGYSEAFF. The DNA for the CDR3 is TGTGCCAGTAGTACCCTACTAACAGGCTACTCTGAAGCTTTCTTT. The complete variable domain, with remaining parts taken from reference TRBV19 and TRBJ1-1, reads DGGITQSPKYLFRKEGQNVTLSCEQNLNHDAMYWYRQDPGQGLRLIYYSQIVNDFQKGDIAEGYSVSREKKESFPLTVTSAQKNPTAFYLCASSTLLTGYSEAFFGQGTRLTVV.